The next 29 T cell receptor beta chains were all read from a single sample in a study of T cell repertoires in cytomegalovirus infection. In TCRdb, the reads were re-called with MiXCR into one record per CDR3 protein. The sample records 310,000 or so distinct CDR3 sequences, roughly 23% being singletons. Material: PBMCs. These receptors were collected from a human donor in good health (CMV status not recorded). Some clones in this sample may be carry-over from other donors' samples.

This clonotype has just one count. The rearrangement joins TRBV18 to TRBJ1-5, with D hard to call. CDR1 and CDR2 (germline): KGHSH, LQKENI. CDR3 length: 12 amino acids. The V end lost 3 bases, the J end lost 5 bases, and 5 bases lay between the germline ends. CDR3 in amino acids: CASSPADQPQHF. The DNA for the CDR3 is TGTGCCAGCTCACCCGCAGATCAGCCCCAGCATTTT.

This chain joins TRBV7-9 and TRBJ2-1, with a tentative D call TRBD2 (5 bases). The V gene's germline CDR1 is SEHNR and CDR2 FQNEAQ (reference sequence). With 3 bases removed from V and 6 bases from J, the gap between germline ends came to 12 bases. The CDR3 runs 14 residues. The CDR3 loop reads CASSFSLAGNEQFF. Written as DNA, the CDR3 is TGTGCCAGCAGCTTTAGTCTAGCTGGCAATGAGCAGTTCTTC.

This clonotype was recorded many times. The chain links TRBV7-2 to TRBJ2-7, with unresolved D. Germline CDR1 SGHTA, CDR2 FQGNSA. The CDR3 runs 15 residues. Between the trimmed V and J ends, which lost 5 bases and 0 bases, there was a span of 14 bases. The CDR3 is CASSRPAGSSYEQYF. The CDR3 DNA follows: TGTGCCAGCAGCCGACCCGCCGGCAGCTCCTACGAGCAGTACTTC.

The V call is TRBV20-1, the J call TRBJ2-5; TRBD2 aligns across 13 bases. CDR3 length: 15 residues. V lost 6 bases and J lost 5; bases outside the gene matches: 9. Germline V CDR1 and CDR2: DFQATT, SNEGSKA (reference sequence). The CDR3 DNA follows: TGCAGTGCGCTGGGACTAGCGGGGATCCCTGAGACCCAGTACTTC. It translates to CSALGLAGIPETQYF.

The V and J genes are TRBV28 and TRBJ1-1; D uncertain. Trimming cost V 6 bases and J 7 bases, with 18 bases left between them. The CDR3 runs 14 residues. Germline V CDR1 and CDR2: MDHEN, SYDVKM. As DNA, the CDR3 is TGTGCCAGCAGGACCCGATCCTCGCCTGGTGAAGCTTTCTTT. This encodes CASRTRSSPGEAFF.

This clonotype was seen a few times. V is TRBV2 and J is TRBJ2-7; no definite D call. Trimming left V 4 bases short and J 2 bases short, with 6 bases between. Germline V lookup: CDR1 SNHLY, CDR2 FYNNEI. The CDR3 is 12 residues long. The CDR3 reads CASSVGPYEQYF. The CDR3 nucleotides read TGTGCCAGCAGTGTCGGCCCCTACGAGCAGTACTTC.

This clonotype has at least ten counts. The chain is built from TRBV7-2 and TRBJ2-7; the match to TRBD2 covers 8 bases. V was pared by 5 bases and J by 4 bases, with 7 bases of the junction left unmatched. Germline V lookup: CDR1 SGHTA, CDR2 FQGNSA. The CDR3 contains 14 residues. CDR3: CASSLTGGGYEQYF. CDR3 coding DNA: TGTGCCAGCAGCCTAACGGGGGGGGGTTACGAGCAGTACTTC.

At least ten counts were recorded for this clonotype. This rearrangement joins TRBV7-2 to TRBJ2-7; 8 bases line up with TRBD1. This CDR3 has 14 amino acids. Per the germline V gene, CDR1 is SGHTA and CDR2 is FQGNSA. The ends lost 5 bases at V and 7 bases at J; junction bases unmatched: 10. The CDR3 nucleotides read TGTGCCAGCAGCCCCAGGACAGGGTTGGGGGAGCAGTACGTC. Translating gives CASSPRTGLGEQYV.

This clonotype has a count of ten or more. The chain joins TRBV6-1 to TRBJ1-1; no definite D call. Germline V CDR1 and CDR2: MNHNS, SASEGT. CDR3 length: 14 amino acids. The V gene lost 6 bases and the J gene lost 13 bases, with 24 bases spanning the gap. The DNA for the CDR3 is TGTGCCAGCAGCCGGGGAAGGTCGGAAAAGAGGGTTTTCTTT. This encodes CASSRGRSEKRVFF.

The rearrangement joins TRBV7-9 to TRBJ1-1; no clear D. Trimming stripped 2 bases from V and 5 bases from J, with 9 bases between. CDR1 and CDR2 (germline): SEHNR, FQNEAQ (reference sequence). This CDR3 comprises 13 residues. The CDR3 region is CASSLNLGTEAFF. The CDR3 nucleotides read TGTGCCAGCAGCTTAAACTTGGGGACTGAAGCTTTCTTT. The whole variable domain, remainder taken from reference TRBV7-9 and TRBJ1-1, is DTGVSQNPRHKITKRGQNVTFRCDPISEHNRLYWYRQTLGQGPEFLTYFQNEAQLEKSRLLSDRFSAERPKGSFSTLEIQRTEQGDSAMYLCASSLNLGTEAFFGQGTRLTVV.

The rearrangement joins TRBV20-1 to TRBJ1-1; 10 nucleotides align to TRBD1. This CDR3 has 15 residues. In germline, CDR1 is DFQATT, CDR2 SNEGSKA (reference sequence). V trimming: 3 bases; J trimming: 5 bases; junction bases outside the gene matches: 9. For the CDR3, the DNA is TGCAGTGCTAGGCCCATGGGACAGGGGCGGACTGAAGCTTTCTTT. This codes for CSARPMGQGRTEAFF.

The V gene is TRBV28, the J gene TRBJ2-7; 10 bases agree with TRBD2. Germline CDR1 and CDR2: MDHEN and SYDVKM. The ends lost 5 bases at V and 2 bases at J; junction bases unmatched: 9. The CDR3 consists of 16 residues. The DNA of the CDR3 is TGTGCCAGCAGTCCGATAGCGGGGGGTCATACCTACGAGCAGTACTTC. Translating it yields CASSPIAGGHTYEQYF.

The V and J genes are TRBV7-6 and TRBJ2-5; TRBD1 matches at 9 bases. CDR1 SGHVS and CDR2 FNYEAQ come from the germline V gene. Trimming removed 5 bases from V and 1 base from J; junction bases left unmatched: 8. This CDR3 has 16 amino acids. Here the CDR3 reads CASSTRDRVSQETQYF. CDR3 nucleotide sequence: TGTGCCAGCAGCACCCGGGACAGGGTATCCCAAGAGACCCAGTACTTC.

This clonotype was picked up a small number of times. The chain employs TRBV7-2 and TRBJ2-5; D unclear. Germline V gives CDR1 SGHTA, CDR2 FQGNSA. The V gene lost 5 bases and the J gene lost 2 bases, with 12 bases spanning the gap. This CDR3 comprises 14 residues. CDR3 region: CASSPRATQETQYF. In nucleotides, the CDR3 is TGTGCCAGCAGCCCCCGAGCGACGCAAGAGACCCAGTACTTC. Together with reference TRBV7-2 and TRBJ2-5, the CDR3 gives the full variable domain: GAGVSQSPSNKVTEKGKDVELRCDPISGHTALYWYRQSLGQGLEFLIYFQGNSAPDKSGLPSDRFSAERTGGSVSTLTIQRTQQEDSAVYLCASSPRATQETQYFGPGTRLLVL.

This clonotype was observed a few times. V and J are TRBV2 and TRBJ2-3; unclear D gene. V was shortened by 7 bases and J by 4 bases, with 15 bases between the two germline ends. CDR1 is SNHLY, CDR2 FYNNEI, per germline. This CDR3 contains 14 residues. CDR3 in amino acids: CASTVTPAADTQYF. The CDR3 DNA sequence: TGTGCCAGCACCGTTACACCGGCCGCAGATACGCAGTATTTT.

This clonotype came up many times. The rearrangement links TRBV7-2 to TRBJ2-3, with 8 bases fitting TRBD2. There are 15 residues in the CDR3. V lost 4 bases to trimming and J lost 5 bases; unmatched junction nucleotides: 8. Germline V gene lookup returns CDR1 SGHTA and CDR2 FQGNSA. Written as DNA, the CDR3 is TGTGCCAGCAGCTCAGACGGGAGGGCGGGAGATACGCAGTATTTT. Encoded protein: CASSSDGRAGDTQYF.

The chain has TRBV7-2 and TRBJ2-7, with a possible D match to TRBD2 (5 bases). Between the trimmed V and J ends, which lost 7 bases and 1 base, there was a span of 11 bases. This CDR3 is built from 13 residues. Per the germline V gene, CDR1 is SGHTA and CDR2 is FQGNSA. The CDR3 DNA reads TGTGCCAGCACCCGGGGATTTTCCTACGAGCAGTACTTC. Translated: CASTRGFSYEQYF.

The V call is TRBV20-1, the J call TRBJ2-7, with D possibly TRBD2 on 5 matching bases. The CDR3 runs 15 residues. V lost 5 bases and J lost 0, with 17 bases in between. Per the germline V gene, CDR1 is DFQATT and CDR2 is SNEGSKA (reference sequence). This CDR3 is CSAPRSERSSYEQYF. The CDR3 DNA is TGCAGTGCTCCCAGATCGGAGCGGAGCTCCTACGAGCAGTACTTC.

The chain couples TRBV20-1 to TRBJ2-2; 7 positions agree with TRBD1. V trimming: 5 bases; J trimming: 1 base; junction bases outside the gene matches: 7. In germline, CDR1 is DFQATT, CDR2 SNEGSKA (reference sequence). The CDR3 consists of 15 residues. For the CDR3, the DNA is TGCAGTGCTGCCGTCTGGACAGGGAACACCGGGGAGCTGTTTTTT. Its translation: CSAAVWTGNTGELFF.

This CDR3 reads CAISRDRVTNEQFF. The DNA of the CDR3 is TGTGCCATCAGTCGGGACAGGGTTACGAATGAGCAGTTCTTC. This chain uses TRBV10-3 with TRBJ2-1, with 9 nucleotides matching TRBD1. The CDR3 totals 14 residues. V shed 5 bases and J 7 bases; nucleotides not matched to a gene: 6. Per germline, CDR1 ENHRY and CDR2 SYGVKD.

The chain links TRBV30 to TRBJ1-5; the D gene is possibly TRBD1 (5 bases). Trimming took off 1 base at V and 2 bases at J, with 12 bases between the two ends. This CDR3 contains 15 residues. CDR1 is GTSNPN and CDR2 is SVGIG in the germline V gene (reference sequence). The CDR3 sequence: CAWSAMRGGNQPQHF. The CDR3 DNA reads TGTGCCTGGAGTGCCATGCGGGGGGGCAATCAGCCCCAGCATTTT.

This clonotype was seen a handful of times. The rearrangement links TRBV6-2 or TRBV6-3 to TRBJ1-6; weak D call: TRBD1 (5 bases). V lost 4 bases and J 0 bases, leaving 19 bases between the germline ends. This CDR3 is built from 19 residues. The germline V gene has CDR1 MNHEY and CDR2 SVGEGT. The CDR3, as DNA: TGTGCCAGCAGTTCCCCCCGGGACCCGCGGAGCTCCTATAATTCACCCCTCCACTTT. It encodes CASSSPRDPRSSYNSPLHF.

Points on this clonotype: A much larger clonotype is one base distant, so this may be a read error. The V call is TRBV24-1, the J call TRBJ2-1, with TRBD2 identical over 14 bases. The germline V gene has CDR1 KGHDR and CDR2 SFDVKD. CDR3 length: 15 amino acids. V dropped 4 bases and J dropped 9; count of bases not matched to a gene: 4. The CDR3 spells CATSETSGGASEQFF. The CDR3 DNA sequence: TGTGCCACCAGTGAGACTAGCGGGGGGGCCTCTGAGCAGTTCTTC.

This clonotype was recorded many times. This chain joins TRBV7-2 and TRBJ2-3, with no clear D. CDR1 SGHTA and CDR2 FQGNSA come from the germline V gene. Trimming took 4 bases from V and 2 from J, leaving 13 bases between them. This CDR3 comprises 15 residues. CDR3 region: CASSSGLRPTDTQYF. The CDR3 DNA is TGTGCCAGCAGCTCCGGCCTACGCCCCACAGATACGCAGTATTTT.

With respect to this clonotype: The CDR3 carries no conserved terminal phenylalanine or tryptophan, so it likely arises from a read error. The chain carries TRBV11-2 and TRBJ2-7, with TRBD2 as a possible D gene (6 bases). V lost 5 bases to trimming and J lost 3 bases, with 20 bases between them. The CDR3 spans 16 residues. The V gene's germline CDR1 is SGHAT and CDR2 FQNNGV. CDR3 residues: CASSQEHPGVSYEQYC. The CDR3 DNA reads TGTGCCAGCAGCCAAGAACACCCGGGGGTTAGCTACGAGCAGTACTGC.

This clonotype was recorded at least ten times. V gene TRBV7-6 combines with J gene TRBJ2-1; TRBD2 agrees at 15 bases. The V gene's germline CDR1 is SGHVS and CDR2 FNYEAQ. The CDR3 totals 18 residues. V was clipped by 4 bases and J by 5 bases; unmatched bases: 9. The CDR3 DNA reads TGTGCCAGCAGCTCCAGGACTAGCGGGAGGGCTCTAAACAATGAGCAGTTCTTC. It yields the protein CASSSRTSGRALNNEQFF.

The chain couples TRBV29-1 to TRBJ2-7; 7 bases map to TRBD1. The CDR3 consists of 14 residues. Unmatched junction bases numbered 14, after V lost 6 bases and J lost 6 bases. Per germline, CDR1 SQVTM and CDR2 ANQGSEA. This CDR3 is CSVLQGERFSEQYF. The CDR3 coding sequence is TGCAGCGTCCTCCAGGGGGAACGATTTAGCGAGCAGTACTTC.

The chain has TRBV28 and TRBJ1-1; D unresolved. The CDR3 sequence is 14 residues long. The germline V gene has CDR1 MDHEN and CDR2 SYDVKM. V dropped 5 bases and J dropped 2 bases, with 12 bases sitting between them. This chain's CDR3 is CASSPITRNTEAFF. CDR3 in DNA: TGTGCCAGCAGTCCAATCACCCGAAACACTGAAGCTTTCTTT.

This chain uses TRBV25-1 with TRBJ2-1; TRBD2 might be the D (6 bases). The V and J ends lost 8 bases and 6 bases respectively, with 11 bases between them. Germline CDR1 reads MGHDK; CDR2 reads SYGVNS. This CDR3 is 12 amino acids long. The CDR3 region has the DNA TGTGCCAGCGGAGGGGTGGGCAATGAGCAGTTCTTC. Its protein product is CASGGVGNEQFF.